Below are 29 T cell receptor beta chains sequenced from a single sample in a study of monozygotic twins with inflammatory bowel disease. TCRdb re-called the 5' RACE reads; one entry per CDR3 protein, DNA not given. Here the sample table reports some 170,000 distinct CDR3 sequences. The source material was blood. All receptors come from a human donor with ulcerative colitis or Crohn's disease, or a healthy co-twin of an affected twin (not recorded which).

This chain connects TRBV12-3 or TRBV12-4 to TRBJ2-1; TCRdb designates TRBD1, a call that cannot be tested without DNA. The CDR3 extends over 12 amino acids. CDR3 region: CASSSRVNEQFF.

The chain is built from TRBV12-3 or TRBV12-4 and TRBJ1-1; there is no DNA to check the TCRdb D call of TRBD1. This CDR3 spans 15 amino acids. This CDR3 reads CASSSGRGRNTEAFF.

The genes are TRBV20-1 and TRBJ2-2; TCRdb's assignment of TRBD1 cannot be checked, as there is no DNA. Germline assignment: CDR1 DFQATT and CDR2 SNEGSKA (reference sequence). This CDR3 contains 16 residues. This CDR3 reads CSARDKPGERTGELFF.

This chain connects TRBV24-1 to TRBJ2-4; TCRdb's assignment of TRBD1 cannot be checked, as there is no DNA. There are 13 residues in the CDR3. Per the germline V gene, CDR1 is KGHDR and CDR2 is SFDVKD. The CDR3 spells CATMASGGNIQYF.

This chain uses TRBV5-1 with TRBJ2-2; TCRdb designates TRBD1, a call that cannot be tested without DNA. The CDR3 sequence is 16 residues long. The germline gives CDR1 SGHRS, CDR2 YFSETQ. CDR3 residues: CASSPTHRGHTGGLFF.

V is TRBV29-1 and J is TRBJ2-2; TCRdb returns TRBD1, unconfirmable since there is no DNA. Germline-derived CDR1 and CDR2 are SQVTM and ANQGSEA. There are 17 residues in the CDR3. CDR3 amino acids: CSVEDRFTGGNTGELFF.

The rearrangement links TRBV7-3 to TRBJ2-1; TCRdb picks TRBD2, but there is no DNA to check that call. Germline CDR1 SGHTA, CDR2 FQGTGA. The CDR3 loop spans 16 amino acids. The chain's CDR3 is CASSHSGSSSYNEQFF.

The V and J genes are TRBV6-1 and TRBJ2-6; the TCRdb D gene call, TRBD2, has no DNA to confirm it. The V gene's germline CDR1 is MNHNS and CDR2 SASEGT. The CDR3 covers 18 residues. The CDR3 protein is CASSPSRVLPSGANVLTF.

The chain has TRBV7-8 and TRBJ2-1. The CDR3 totals 15 residues. The germline V gene has CDR1 SGHVS and CDR2 FQNEAQ. CDR3 amino acids: CASSLDNFSYNEQFF.

This CDR3 is CASGREGREQFF. The chain is built from TRBV12-3 or TRBV12-4 and TRBJ2-1; as DNA is missing, the TRBD2 call by TCRdb cannot be tested. CDR3 size: 12 residues.

The V call is TRBV11-2, the J call TRBJ2-5; the TRBD1 assignment by TCRdb is unverifiable without DNA. The CDR3 sequence is 15 residues long. Germline V CDR1 and CDR2: SGHAT, FQNNGV. CDR3 amino acids: CASSLTGGRQETQYF.

V usage is TRBV3-1 and J usage is TRBJ1-1; TCRdb's D gene call, TRBD1, goes unchecked for lack of DNA. This CDR3 has 15 residues. Germline V gene sequence: CDR1 LGHDT, CDR2 YNNKEL (reference sequence). CDR3 in amino acids: CASSQQGQGGNEAFF.

The rearrangement uses TRBV7-8 and TRBJ1-5; the TCRdb D gene call, TRBD1, has no DNA to confirm it. This CDR3 has 13 amino acids. The germline V gene has CDR1 SGHVS and CDR2 FQNEAQ. The CDR3 reads CASSRGADQPQHF.

The chain joins TRBV2 to TRBJ2-7; checking the TCRdb D call of TRBD1 is not possible without DNA. The germline V gene has CDR1 SNHLY and CDR2 FYNNEI. This CDR3 is built from 14 residues. The CDR3 sequence: CASSPGTGAYEQYF.

The chain joins TRBV20-1 to TRBJ2-1; TCRdb proposes TRBD2, but this gene call is untestable without DNA. Germline loops: CDR1 DFQATT, CDR2 SNEGSKA (reference sequence). CDR3 size: 14 residues. The CDR3 here is CSASTSGRHNEQFF.

The chain carries TRBV20-1 and TRBJ2-7. Germline values: CDR1 DFQATT, CDR2 SNEGSKA (reference sequence). The CDR3 contains 12 residues. CDR3 loop: CSARDSPYEQYF.

The CDR3 is CASSITAAHGGLAVQYF. This sequence joins TRBV19 and TRBJ2-7; checking the TCRdb D call of TRBD2 is not possible without DNA. The CDR3 is 17 amino acids. CDR1 is LNHDA, CDR2 SQIVND, per germline (reference sequence).

The chain is built from TRBV11-3 and TRBJ2-7. There are 13 residues in the CDR3. Germline CDR1 is SGHNT and CDR2 is YENEEA. This chain's CDR3 is CASSLELTYEQYF.

The chain uses TRBV7-2 and TRBJ2-5; TCRdb proposes TRBD2, but this gene call is untestable without DNA. Germline lookup yields CDR1 SGHTA and CDR2 FQGNSA. The length of the CDR3 is 14 residues. CDR3 sequence reads: CASGRATGQETQYF.

The chain has TRBV4-2 and TRBJ2-5; TCRdb lists TRBD2, though no DNA is available to test this call. CDR1 is LGHNA and CDR2 is YNFKEQ in the germline V gene. The CDR3 runs to 16 residues. The CDR3 region is CASSQPSGTPQETQYF.

The chain is built from TRBV5-5 and TRBJ1-6. Per the germline V gene, CDR1 is SGHKS and CDR2 is YYEKEE (reference sequence). This CDR3 spans 13 amino acids. The CDR3 sequence: CASSSGFGSPLHF.

The V gene is TRBV6-5, the J gene TRBJ2-1. The CDR3 contains 13 residues. Germline values: CDR1 MNHEY, CDR2 SVGAGI. The CDR3 spells CASSYSEGNEQFF.

The chain links TRBV6-5 to TRBJ1-2; TCRdb's assignment of TRBD1 cannot be checked, as there is no DNA. CDR3 size: 13 residues. The germline gives CDR1 MNHEY, CDR2 SVGAGI. This CDR3 is CASRPTGAYGYTF.

The chain uses TRBV3-1 and TRBJ2-1; the D call of TRBD2 rests on TCRdb alone, since no DNA is present to check it. Germline V CDR1 and CDR2: LGHDT, YNNKEL (reference sequence). This CDR3 region has 12 residues. CDR3 residues: CASSQAEGGLFF.

The V gene is TRBV12-3 or TRBV12-4, the J gene TRBJ2-5; TCRdb's D call of TRBD2 is untestable without DNA. CDR3 size: 13 residues. The CDR3 sequence is CASSRTPWETQYF.

The chain combines TRBV11-1 with TRBJ1-1. The CDR3 is 14 amino acids. Per germline, CDR1 SGHAT and CDR2 FQDESV (reference sequence). This CDR3 reads CASSLSETNTEAFF. Drawing the rest from reference TRBV11-1 and TRBJ1-1, the complete variable domain is EAEVAQSPRYKITEKSQAVAFWCDPISGHATLYWYRQILGQGPELLVQFQDESVVDDSQLPKDRFSAERLKGVDSTLKIQPAELGDSAMYLCASSLSETNTEAFFGQGTRLTVV.

The chain uses TRBV9 and TRBJ1-5. Germline CDR1 is SGDLS and CDR2 is YYNGEE. The CDR3 length is 15 residues. This CDR3 is CASSISAVGGQPQHF.

The chain has TRBV10-3 and TRBJ2-3. This CDR3 has 12 amino acids. Germline lookup yields CDR1 ENHRY and CDR2 SYGVKD. The CDR3 here is CAISEKTDTQYF.

This chain joins TRBV10-3 and TRBJ1-5; TCRdb picks TRBD1, but there is no DNA to check that call. The germline V gene has CDR1 ENHRY and CDR2 SYGVKD. CDR3 size: 13 residues. CDR3: CAIGTGGNQPQHF.